These T cell receptor beta chains were read from a single sample in a study of cytomegalovirus exposure and HLA in healthy donors. The data were produced by immunoSEQ multiplex PCR, yet TCRdb's version contains in-frame clones alone and is incomplete. The sample lists approximately 88,000 clones; 76% were seen once. Input material: PBMCs. Receptor source: a man under 40 in good health and CMV-seropositive. The CDR3 runs from the conserved cysteine through the conserved F or W. D genes are given only for firm matches. Rows give clone size only sometimes, using once, few, many, or a class for an expanded clone.

V	size	D	J	CDR3	DNA
TRBV5-1	.	.	TRBJ1-1	CASSLELNTEAFF	TGCGCCAGCAGCCTGGAGCTAAACACTGAAGCTTTCTTT
TRBV9	once	TRBD2	TRBJ2-1	CASSVTSADNEQFF	TGTGCCAGCAGCGTAACTAGCGCCGACAATGAGCAGTTCTTC
TRBV6-1	.	.	TRBJ1-5	CASSESLGSYQPQHF	TGTGCCAGCAGTGAATCCCTCGGGAGTTATCAGCCCCAGCATTTT
TRBV6-1	.	TRBD2	TRBJ2-7	CASTSGGFGSYEQYF	TGTGCCAGCACTTCGGGGGGTTTTGGATCCTACGAGCAGTACTTC
TRBV5-1	.	.	TRBJ1-2	CASSPEGYGYTF	TGCGCCAGCAGCCCCGAGGGTTATGGCTACACCTTC
TRBV4-1	.	TRBD1	TRBJ2-2	CASSNGQERDTGELFF	TGCGCCAGCAGCAACGGACAGGAAAGAGACACCGGGGAGCTGTTTTTT
TRBV29-1	few	.	TRBJ1-1	CSDDRSSTEAFF	TGCAGCGACGACAGGTCGAGCACTGAAGCTTTCTTT
TRBV27	.	TRBD1	TRBJ2-1	CASSYGTGDYNEQFF	TGTGCCAGCAGTTACGGGACAGGGGATTACAATGAGCAGTTCTTC
TRBV6-5	.	.	TRBJ2-7	CASSYLEGTYEQYF	TGTGCCAGCAGTTACCTAGAGGGGACATACGAGCAGTACTTC
TRBV9	.	.	TRBJ1-3	CASSLMTGGNTIYF	TGTGCCAGCAGCCTGATGACAGGAGGAAACACCATATATTTT
TRBV19	.	.	TRBJ1-1	CASSIVSARLNTEAFF	TGTGCCAGTAGTATAGTGTCAGCGAGGTTGAACACTGAAGCTTTCTTT
TRBV28	once	.	TRBJ2-7	CASSPGPGMTHEQYF	TGTGCCAGCAGTCCAGGGCCTGGCATGACTCACGAGCAGTACTTC
TRBV5-1	.	TRBD1	TRBJ1-1	CASSTGTGTPNTEAFF	TGCGCCAGCAGCACGGGGACAGGGACCCCGAACACTGAAGCTTTCTTT
TRBV7-9	.	.	TRBJ1-2	CASSPSGGYTF	TGTGCCAGCAGCCCCTCGGGTGGCTACACCTTC
TRBV9	.	TRBD1	TRBJ2-7	CASSVDRDRATYEQYF	TGTGCCAGCAGCGTTGACCGGGACAGGGCTACCTACGAGCAGTACTTC
TRBV5-6	few	.	TRBJ1-1	CASRRRDTEAFF	TGTGCCAGCAGGAGGAGGGACACTGAAGCTTTCTTT
TRBV19	.	.	TRBJ1-1	CASSIKGSNTEAFF	TGTGCCAGTAGTATTAAGGGGTCGAACACTGAAGCTTTCTTT
TRBV5-5	few	.	TRBJ2-7	CASSVSRVGYEQYF	TGTGCCAGCAGCGTATCGAGGGTCGGCTACGAGCAGTACTTC
TRBV29-1	.	.	TRBJ2-1	CSVAILSSYNEQFF	TGCAGCGTTGCGATCTTGAGCTCCTACAATGAGCAGTTCTTC
TRBV28	.	.	TRBJ2-3	CASVAGGTDTQYF	TGTGCCAGCGTAGCCGGAGGCACAGATACGCAGTATTTT
TRBV12-5	.	.	TRBJ2-1	CASRRDSYNEQFF	TGTGCTAGTCGGCGGGACTCCTACAATGAGCAGTTCTTC
TRBV7-3	few	TRBD1	TRBJ1-2	CASSQQGKGGYTF	TGTGCCAGCAGCCAACAGGGGAAGGGGGGCTACACCTTC
TRBV7-9	.	TRBD2	TRBJ2-3	CASSLDLAGGLDTQYF	TGTGCCAGCAGCTTAGATCTAGCGGGAGGTTTAGATACGCAGTATTTT
TRBV30	.	.	TRBJ1-2	CASPKPAGNYGYTF	TGTGCCTCCCCTAAGCCCGCGGGTAACTATGGCTACACCTTC
TRBV4-1	.	.	TRBJ1-2	CASSQEGAVSYTF	TGCGCCAGCAGCCAAGAGGGGGCTGTGAGCTACACCTTC
TRBV5-1	.	TRBD1	TRBJ1-1	CASSMKGQSTEAFF	TGCGCCAGCAGCATGAAGGGACAGAGCACTGAAGCTTTCTTT
TRBV6-1	once	.	TRBJ1-2	CASSEVGEGYGYTF	TGTGCCAGCAGTGAAGTCGGCGAGGGCTATGGCTACACCTTC
TRBV28	.	.	TRBJ1-2	CASSFGTIQDGYTF	TGTGCCAGCAGTTTCGGCACCATCCAGGATGGCTACACCTTC
TRBV6-1	.	TRBD1	TRBJ1-2	CASSESGTGAGYGYTF	TGTGCCAGCAGTGAATCGGGGACAGGGGCAGGCTATGGCTACACCTTC
TRBV7-3	.	.	TRBJ2-2	CASSHRDSGTGELFF	TGTGCCAGCAGCCACCGGGACTCCGGTACCGGGGAGCTGTTTTTT
TRBV7-2	.	TRBD1	TRBJ1-1	CASSLTTGVNTEAFF	TGTGCCAGCAGCCTTACGACAGGGGTGAACACTGAAGCTTTCTTT
TRBV7-9	few	.	TRBJ2-3	CASSLLRADTQYF	TGTGCCAGCAGCCTATTGAGGGCAGATACGCAGTATTTT
TRBV29-1	.	.	TRBJ2-7	CSVNWAREQYF	TGCAGCGTGAACTGGGCGCGCGAGCAGTACTTC
TRBV21-1	.	.	TRBJ1-1	CASSKEGWQRRTEAFF	TGTGCCAGCAGCAAAGAGGGGTGGCAGCGACGGACTGAAGCTTTCTTT
TRBV30	.	.	TRBJ2-3	CAWTYTDTQYF	TGTGCCTGGACCTACACAGATACGCAGTATTTT
TRBV7-9	.	TRBD1	TRBJ2-7	CASSSTTGGGQYF	TGTGCCAGCAGCTCAACAACAGGGGGCGGGCAGTACTTC
TRBV29-1	few	.	TRBJ1-1	CSVVPPRQGNTEAFF	TGCAGCGTTGTCCCTCCGAGGCAGGGGAACACTGAAGCTTTCTTT
TRBV28	few	.	TRBJ1-2	CASSLSDSLKGYTF	TGTGCCAGCAGTTTATCGGACAGTTTAAAAGGCTACACCTTC
TRBV28	.	TRBD1	TRBJ1-5	CASSPQGAYQPQHF	TGTGCCAGCAGTCCACAGGGGGCCTATCAGCCCCAGCATTTT
TRBV28	.	TRBD1	TRBJ1-1	CASSHSTGSNTEAFF	TGTGCCAGCAGTCACTCGACAGGGTCGAACACTGAAGCTTTCTTT
TRBV2	.	TRBD1	TRBJ1-3	CAHNGGQGDSGNTIYF	TGTGCCCACAACGGAGGACAGGGCGACTCTGGAAACACCATATATTTT
TRBV18	.	.	TRBJ2-2	CASSPPSGTTGELFF	TGTGCCAGCTCACCACCGTCGGGAACCACCGGGGAGCTGTTTTTT
TRBV13	once	.	TRBJ2-5	CASSSAGMGETQYF	TGTGCCAGCAGCTCGGCAGGGATGGGGGAGACCCAGTACTTC
TRBV27	few	.	TRBJ1-4	CASRPTGTEKLFF	TGTGCCAGCAGACCCACAGGGACTGAAAAACTGTTTTTT
TRBV19	few	.	TRBJ2-2	CASSIGPLTTGELFF	TGTGCCAGTAGTATAGGTCCACTCACCACCGGGGAGCTGTTTTTT
TRBV6-6	once	.	TRBJ1-6	CASSYRGNSPLHF	TGTGCCAGCAGTTATAGGGGAAATTCACCCCTCCACTTT
TRBV6-5	.	.	TRBJ1-2	CASRGVTHGYTF	TGTGCTAGTCGGGGGGTTACTCATGGCTACACCTTC
TRBV28	.	TRBD1	TRBJ1-1	CASSFSGTGEAFF	TGTGCCAGCAGTTTCTCCGGGACAGGGGAAGCTTTCTTT
TRBV7-6	.	.	TRBJ1-1	CASSRSEPRAAQGDTEAFF	TGTGCCAGCAGCCGTTCGGAGCCCCGAGCTGCTCAAGGGGACACTGAAGCTTTCTTT
TRBV21-1	.	.	TRBJ2-7	CASGKKREAFSYEQYF	TGTGCCAGCGGCAAAAAGCGGGAGGCCTTCTCCTACGAGCAGTACTTC
TRBV4-3	.	TRBD2	TRBJ2-1	CASSRGRGAYNEQFF	TGCGCCAGCAGCCGAGGGAGGGGAGCCTACAATGAGCAGTTCTTC
TRBV28	.	.	TRBJ1-1	CASSFQGRSEAFF	TGTGCCAGCAGTTTCCAGGGTCGGTCCGAAGCTTTCTTT
TRBV7-9	few	.	TRBJ2-7	CSSSLGDIYYEQYF	TGTTCCAGCAGCCTTGGGGACATCTACTACGAGCAGTACTTC
TRBV27	.	TRBD1	TRBJ1-5	CASRRTGSNQPQHF	TGTGCCAGCAGAAGGACAGGGAGCAATCAGCCCCAGCATTTT
TRBV13	.	TRBD1	TRBJ1-5	CASSLPGQGGDQPQHF	TGTGCCAGCAGCTTACCGGGACAGGGAGGGGATCAGCCCCAGCATTTT
TRBV6-1	.	TRBD1	TRBJ1-5	CASIWSRTGGQPQHF	TGTGCCAGCATTTGGTCTCGTACAGGGGGTCAGCCCCAGCATTTT
TRBV7-8	.	TRBD1	TRBJ1-1	CASSSAGLSQGEIEAFF	TGTGCCAGCAGCTCGGCGGGCCTATCGCAGGGGGAAATTGAAGCTTTCTTT
TRBV4-3	.	.	TRBJ1-2	CASSSKTGGGYTF	TGCGCCAGCAGCTCCAAGACAGGTGGTGGCTACACCTTC